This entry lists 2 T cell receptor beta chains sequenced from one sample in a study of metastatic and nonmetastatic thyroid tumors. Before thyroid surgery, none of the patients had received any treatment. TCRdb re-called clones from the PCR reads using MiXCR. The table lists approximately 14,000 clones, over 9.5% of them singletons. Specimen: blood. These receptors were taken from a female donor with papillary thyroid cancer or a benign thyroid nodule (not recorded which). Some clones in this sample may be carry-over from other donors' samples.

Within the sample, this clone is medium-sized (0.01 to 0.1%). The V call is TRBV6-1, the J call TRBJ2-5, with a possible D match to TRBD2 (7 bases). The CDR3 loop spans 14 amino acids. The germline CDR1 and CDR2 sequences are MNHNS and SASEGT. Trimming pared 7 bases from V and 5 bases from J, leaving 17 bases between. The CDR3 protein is CASTRGAGHETQYF. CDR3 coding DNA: TGTGCCAGCACCCGGGGGGCGGGCCACGAGACCCAGTACTTC.

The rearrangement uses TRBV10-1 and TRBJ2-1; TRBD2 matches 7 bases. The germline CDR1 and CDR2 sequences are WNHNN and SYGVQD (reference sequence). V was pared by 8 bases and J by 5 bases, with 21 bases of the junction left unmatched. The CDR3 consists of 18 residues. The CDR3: CASPADHRHEGGNNEQFF. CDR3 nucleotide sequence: TGCGCCAGCCCTGCTGACCACCGGCATGAGGGAGGGAACAATGAGCAGTTCTTC.